The sequence of this T cell receptor beta chain was determined in a study of blood T cell repertoires in COVID-19. Germline CDR1 reads MNHNS; CDR2 reads SASEGT. The CDR3 spans 14 residues. V shed 1 base and J shed 6 bases, with 13 bases lying between them. Many counts were recorded for this clone. Some clones are missing from TCRdb's copy, which holds only in-frame ones; the method was immunoSEQ multiplex PCR. Of around 110,000 clones listed, 83% are singletons. This TCR derives from a man between 25 and 39 years old with acute or convalescent COVID-19. The genes are TRBV6-1 and TRBJ2-7, with D tentatively TRBD2 (5 bases). Sequencing was carried out using peripheral blood. CDR3 DNA: TGTGCCAGCAGTGAAGGACTATTGGCGGCCGAGCAGTACGTC. Translated: CASSEGLLAAEQYV.